The 26 T cell receptor beta chains below all came from one sample that was sequenced in a study of shared clonotypes between healthy human individuals. Profiled with immunoSEQ multiplex PCR; TCRdb holds only in-frame clones, not every one. Of about 2.3 million clones listed, approximately 95% are singletons. Material: naive CD4+ T cells from PBMCs. Subset here: CD45RA+ positively selected. These receptors originate from a man younger than 30 in good health. Some clones in this sample may be carry-over from other donors' samples.

The gene calls are TRBV7-6 and TRBJ2-1; TRBD2 matches at 8 bases. The trim removed 4 bases at V and 7 bases at J, leaving 6 bases unmatched. The CDR3 contains 14 residues. Per germline, CDR1 SGHVS and CDR2 FNYEAQ. Here the CDR3 DNA reads TGTGCCAGCAGCTCGAGCGGGAGTCGGAATGAGCAGTTCTTC. Its translation: CASSSSGSRNEQFF.

A few counts support this clone. The chain couples TRBV29-1 to TRBJ1-2; D possibly corresponds to TRBD1 (6 bases). From germline, CDR1 is SQVTM and CDR2 ANQGSEA. V shed 5 bases and J shed 7 bases, with 14 bases lying between them. The CDR3 is 12 amino acids. CDR3 residues: CSVPRGSGGYTF. The CDR3 DNA is TGCAGCGTTCCCAGGGGAAGTGGTGGCTACACCTTC. Variable domain in full (rest from reference TRBV29-1 and TRBJ1-2): SAVISQKPSRDICQRGTSLTIQCQVDSQVTMMFWYRQQPGQSLTLIATANQGSEATYESGFVIDKFPISRPNLTFSTLTVSNMSPEDSSIYLCSVPRGSGGYTFGSGTRLTVV.

The chain couples TRBV4-2 to TRBJ1-2; perhaps TRBD1 as D (5 bases). V was clipped by 0 bases and J by 8 bases, with 16 bases between them. This CDR3 has 15 amino acids. Germline V CDR1 and CDR2: LGHNA, YNFKEQ. The CDR3 loop is CASSQDGGASFGYTF. DNA for the CDR3: TGTGCCAGCAGCCAAGATGGTGGGGCGAGTTTCGGCTACACCTTC.

The chain uses TRBV5-5 and TRBJ1-4; D gene unclear. The V gene's germline CDR1 is SGHKS and CDR2 YYEKEE (reference sequence). V was clipped by 3 bases and J by 7 bases, with 10 bases between them. This CDR3 has 13 amino acids. The CDR3: CASSSLGGEKLFF. DNA for the CDR3: TGTGCCAGCAGCTCACTAGGAGGTGAAAAACTGTTTTTT.

The chain carries TRBV12-5 and TRBJ2-7, with D perhaps TRBD2 (5 bases). Trimming left V 1 base short and J 4 bases short, with 5 bases between. The germline CDR1 and CDR2 sequences are LGHNT and FRNRAP. CDR3 length: 12 residues. CDR3 loop: CASGLGEYEQYF. CDR3 sequence (DNA): TGTGCTAGTGGTTTGGGGGAGTACGAGCAGTACTTC.

The chain is built from TRBV7-2 and TRBJ1-1; D is ambiguous. From germline, CDR1 is SGHTA and CDR2 FQGNSA. The V end lost 3 bases, the J end lost 1 base, and 12 bases lay between the germline ends. This CDR3 region has 15 residues. The CDR3 DNA follows: TGTGCCAGCAGCTTCCCCGGTCGGGGGAACACTGAAGCTTTCTTT. Translating it yields CASSFPGRGNTEAFF. Based on the CDR3 plus reference TRBV7-2 and TRBJ1-1, the full variable domain is GAGVSQSPSNKVTEKGKDVELRCDPISGHTALYWYRQSLGQGLEFLIYFQGNSAPDKSGLPSDRFSAERTGGSVSTLTIQRTQQEDSAVYLCASSFPGRGNTEAFFGQGTRLTVV.

V gene TRBV4-3 combines with J gene TRBJ1-2; 9 nucleotides align to TRBD1. This CDR3 is 15 amino acids long. V gave up 4 bases and J gave up 4 bases; unmatched junction bases: 7. The germline V gene encodes CDR1 LGHNA and CDR2 YSLEER. This chain's CDR3 is CASSLLQGAGYGYTF. The CDR3 region has the DNA TGCGCCAGCAGCCTGCTACAGGGGGCAGGCTATGGCTACACCTTC.

The chain employs TRBV6-6 and TRBJ2-1; D is uncertain. Trimming stripped 0 bases from V and 4 bases from J, with 7 bases between. Per germline, CDR1 MNHNY and CDR2 SVGAGI (reference sequence). The length of the CDR3 is 14 residues. CDR3 sequence (DNA): TGTGCCAGCAGTTACTCGGCGGAATACAATGAGCAGTTCTTC. It encodes CASSYSAEYNEQFF.

The V and J genes are TRBV30 and TRBJ2-7; 10 nucleotides align to TRBD2. Germline CDR1 GTSNPN, CDR2 SVGIG (reference sequence). The CDR3 totals 13 residues. Trimming at V came to 0 bases and at J to 12 bases, leaving 8 bases not matched to a gene. CDR3 DNA sequence: TGTGCCTGGAGTGTAGGAAGAACTAGCGGGACGTACTTC. Translated, it gives CAWSVGRTSGTYF. The complete variable domain, with remaining parts taken from reference TRBV30 and TRBJ2-7, reads SQTIHQWPATLVQPVGSPLSLECTVEGTSNPNLYWYRQAAGRGLQLLFYSVGIGQISSEVPQNLSASRPQDRQFILSSKKLLLSDSGFYLCAWSVGRTSGTYFGPGTRLTVT.

This rearrangement joins TRBV10-3 to TRBJ1-2; maybe TRBD1 (6 bases). Trimming removed 0 bases from V and 4 bases from J, with 15 bases in between. The CDR3 contains 16 residues. The germline CDR1 and CDR2 sequences are ENHRY and SYGVKD. This chain's CDR3 is CAISESDRKGLYGYTF. The CDR3 coding sequence is TGTGCCATCAGTGAGTCGGACAGAAAGGGTCTCTATGGCTACACCTTC.

The rearrangement links TRBV9 to TRBJ2-7, with 9 bases aligning to TRBD1. CDR3 length equals 15 residues. Per germline, CDR1 SGDLS and CDR2 YYNGEE. V dropped 2 bases and J dropped 3; count of bases not matched to a gene: 6. The CDR3 sequence is CASSVGTGPNYEQYF. Written as DNA, the CDR3 is TGTGCCAGCAGCGTGGGGACAGGGCCAAACTACGAGCAGTACTTC.

The genes are TRBV2 and TRBJ1-5; D remains unclear. Germline lookup yields CDR1 SNHLY and CDR2 FYNNEI. This CDR3 has 14 residues. Trimming removed 4 bases from V and 7 bases from J, with 14 bases in between. The CDR3 nucleotides read TGTGCCAGCAGTGGGGTGGCGGGGAGCCAGCCCCAGCATTTT. This gives the protein CASSGVAGSQPQHF. The full variable domain, rest sourced from reference TRBV2 and TRBJ1-5, is EPEVTQTPSHQVTQMGQEVILRCVPISNHLYFYWYRQILGQKVEFLVSFYNNEISEKSEIFDDQFSVERPDGSNFTLKIRSTKLEDSAMYFCASSGVAGSQPQHFGDGTRLSIL.

This clone appeared once. V is TRBV4-1 and J is TRBJ2-7; 10 bases fit TRBD2. CDR3 length: 15 residues. J lost 2 bases, V lost 6 bases, and 7 bases had no gene match. Germline V CDR1 and CDR2: MGHRA, YSYEKL. For the CDR3, the DNA is TGCGCCAGCAGGCTTACCGGGACTAGCGCCTACGAGCAGTACTTC. Encoded protein: CASRLTGTSAYEQYF.

The chain has TRBV28 and TRBJ2-5; D possibly corresponds to TRBD2 (5 bases). CDR3 length: 17 amino acids. The V end lost 5 bases, the J end lost 2 bases, and 21 bases lay between the germline ends. Germline CDR1 reads MDHEN; CDR2 reads SYDVKM. In DNA, the CDR3 is TGTGCCAGCAGTCCAGCGGCCCCGCCGGTAGTACAAGAGACCCAGTACTTC. As protein: CASSPAAPPVVQETQYF.

The genes are TRBV18 and TRBJ2-7, with 10 bases matching TRBD1. The J segment lost 7 bases and the V segment lost 7 bases, leaving 7 bases of the junction unmatched. The CDR3 spans 13 residues. Germline CDR1 reads KGHSH; CDR2 reads LQKENI. Here the CDR3 reads CASYRQGAGEQYF. The CDR3 nucleotides are TGTGCCAGCTACCGACAGGGGGCAGGTGAGCAGTACTTC.

The chain uses TRBV30 and TRBJ2-6; 7 bases agree with TRBD2. The V gene's germline CDR1 is GTSNPN and CDR2 SVGIG (reference sequence). The V segment lost 0 bases and the J segment 0 bases; nucleotides outside the gene matches: 11. CDR3 length: 19 amino acids. The CDR3 coding sequence is TGTGCCTGGAGTGTACGGTGGAATAGCGGGCTCTCTGGGGCCAACGTCCTGACTTTC. Protein sequence: CAWSVRWNSGLSGANVLTF.

This chain joins TRBV7-2 and TRBJ2-1, with no clear D. CDR3 length: 12 residues. The ends were cut back, 3 bases at V and 10 bases at J, with 10 bases in the middle. Germline V gene sequence: CDR1 SGHTA, CDR2 FQGNSA. CDR3 nucleotides: TGTGCCAGCAGCTTGAGACGAAGAGAGCAGTTCTTC. It yields the protein CASSLRRREQFF.

The chain joins TRBV7-2 to TRBJ2-5, with TRBD2 matching 11 bases. Per the germline V gene, CDR1 is SGHTA and CDR2 is FQGNSA. CDR3 length equals 20 residues. Trimming at V came to 0 bases and at J to 4 bases, leaving 16 bases not matched to a gene. In DNA, the CDR3 is TGTGCCAGCAGCTTAGCGGCCACCGGGACTAGCGGCGTTATTGGAGAGACCCAGTACTTC. This gives the protein CASSLAATGTSGVIGETQYF.

This chain uses TRBV5-6 with TRBJ2-7; 11 nucleotides align to TRBD1. There are 14 residues in the CDR3. CDR1 and CDR2 from the germline V gene are SGHDT and YYEEEE. The J segment lost 3 bases and the V segment lost 5 bases, leaving 4 bases of the junction unmatched. The CDR3 region is CASSWTGGIYEQYF. DNA of the CDR3: TGTGCCAGCAGTTGGACAGGGGGCATCTACGAGCAGTACTTC.

The chain couples TRBV18 to TRBJ1-2; D gene unclear. The V gene's germline CDR1 is KGHSH and CDR2 LQKENI. Trimming removed 0 bases at V and 3 bases at J, with 8 bases between. The CDR3 is made up of 14 amino acids. CDR3 bases: TGTGCCAGCTCACCACCGACCGGGTACTATGGCTACACCTTC. Encoded protein: CASSPPTGYYGYTF.

The rearrangement joins TRBV7-9 to TRBJ2-1; D ambiguous. Germline assignment: CDR1 SEHNR and CDR2 FQNEAQ (reference sequence). CDR3 length: 11 residues. Trimming left V 8 bases short and J 4 bases short, with 6 bases between. The CDR3 DNA is TGTGCCAGCGGCAATTACAATGAGCAGTTCTTC. Residues: CASGNYNEQFF.

The chain couples TRBV18 to TRBJ2-1; no clear D gene. Between the trimmed V and J ends, which lost 3 bases and 7 bases, there was a span of 16 bases. This CDR3 region has 15 residues. Germline assignment: CDR1 KGHSH and CDR2 LQKENI. The CDR3 DNA reads as TGTGCCAGCTCACCCCCTGACTCAAATCGGAATGAGCAGTTCTTC. Translation: CASSPPDSNRNEQFF. Complete variable domain (other parts from reference TRBV18 and TRBJ2-1): NAGVMQNPRHLVRRRGQEARLRCSPMKGHSHVYWYRQLPEEGLKFMVYLQKENIIDESGMPKERFSAEFPKEGPSILRIQQVVRGDSAAYFCASSPPDSNRNEQFFGPGTRLTVL.

The chain employs TRBV7-2 and TRBJ2-1; TRBD2 might be the D (6 bases). This CDR3 spans 14 amino acids. V gave up 3 bases and J gave up 9 bases, with 15 bases separating them. Germline V gives CDR1 SGHTA, CDR2 FQGNSA. CDR3 DNA sequence: TGTGCCAGCAGCTTCTACGCGTTGGGAGGTGAGCAGTTCTTC. It yields the protein CASSFYALGGEQFF.

This CDR3 is CASSLRRREQYF. CDR3 nucleotides: TGTGCCAGCAGTCTCCGCCGGCGGGAGCAGTACTTC. The chain links TRBV28 to TRBJ2-7; D is ambiguous. This CDR3 contains 12 residues. V lost 5 bases to trimming and J lost 7 bases, with 12 bases between them. From germline, CDR1 is MDHEN and CDR2 SYDVKM.

The chain carries TRBV27 and TRBJ2-1; 11 bases fit TRBD2. Germline CDR1 reads MNHEY; CDR2 reads SMNVEV (reference sequence). The CDR3 has 14 residues. With V trimmed by 9 bases and J by 10 bases, 11 bases remained unmatched. In DNA, the CDR3 is TGTGCCAGGGCTAGCGGGAGGCTTTACGACGAGCAGTTCTTC. Translation: CARASGRLYDEQFF.

The rearrangement joins TRBV5-1 to TRBJ2-3, with 11 bases matching TRBD2. Per germline, CDR1 SGHRS and CDR2 YFSETQ. V dropped 2 bases and J dropped 3; count of bases not matched to a gene: 5. This CDR3 region has 16 residues. CDR3 sequence (DNA): TGCGCCAGCAGCTTCTTGACTAGCGGGATGACAGATACGCAGTATTTT. Its translation: CASSFLTSGMTDTQYF.